This T cell receptor (beta chain) came from a study of T-cell memory formation after mild COVID-19. MiXCR was run by TCRdb on the 5' RACE reads, yielding one entry per CDR3 protein. This repertoire shows about 400,000 distinct CDR3 sequences, roughly 15% found once; its top ten account for under 25%. Study-level findings and limits: Clones shrinking from day 15 to 85 showed even CD4/CD8 mixes; later expanders tilted CD4+.

This clonotype was counted ten times or more. The antigen is unknown. The CDR3 spans 15 residues. V gave up 2 bases and J gave up 0 bases, with 8 bases separating them. The germline CDR1 and CDR2 sequences are KGHSH and LQKENI. The rearrangement uses TRBV18 and TRBJ1-3; D is ambiguous. The clonotype was recovered from a man between 18 and 35 years old who had mild COVID-19 (a few samples of this study predate the infection). Cell type and time point are not known. The sequenced material came from PBMCs or a T cell subset sorted from them (not recorded which). In DNA, the CDR3 is TGTGCCAGCTCACCATCGGGCGACTCTGGAAACACCATATATTTT. This translates into CASSPSGDSGNTIYF.